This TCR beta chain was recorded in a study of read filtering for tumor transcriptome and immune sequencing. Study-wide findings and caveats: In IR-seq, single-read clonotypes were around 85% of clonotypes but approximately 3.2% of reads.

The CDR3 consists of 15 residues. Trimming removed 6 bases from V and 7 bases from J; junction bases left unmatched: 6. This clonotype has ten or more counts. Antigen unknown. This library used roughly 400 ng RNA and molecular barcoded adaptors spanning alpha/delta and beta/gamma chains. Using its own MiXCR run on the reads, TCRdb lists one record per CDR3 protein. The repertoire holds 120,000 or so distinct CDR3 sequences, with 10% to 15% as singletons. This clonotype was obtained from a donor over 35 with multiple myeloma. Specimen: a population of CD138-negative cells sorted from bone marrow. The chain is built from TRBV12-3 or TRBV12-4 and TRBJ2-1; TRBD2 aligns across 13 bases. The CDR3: CASSSRTSGSNEQFF. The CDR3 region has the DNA TGTGCCAGCAGCTCCAGGACTAGCGGGAGTAATGAGCAGTTCTTC.